This is a list of T cell receptor beta chains from one sample in a study of stem cell transplantation in POMP-related autoinflammatory disease. Produced via immunoSEQ multiplex PCR; TCRdb's table is partial and in-frame only. The sample has some 69,000 clones, roughly 93% seen once. Sequencing used CD4+ T cells from PBMCs, obtained after stem cell transplantation. The receptors stem from a human patient with POMP-related autoinflammation and immune dysregulation (PRAID). Among the T cells, some may be from the graft donor. Each CDR3 is given with its conserved first and last residue. The D gene is left open where the match is weak. Clone size is stated in some rows and not others, as once, few, many or a class when expanded.

J,size,D,V,CDR3,DNA
TRBJ2-5,NA,TRBD2,TRBV10-1,CASSHVGLAGPETQYF,TGCGCCAGCAGCCACGTTGGACTAGCGGGGCCAGAGACCCAGTACTTC
TRBJ2-2,few,NA,TRBV29-1,CSVGGQRNTGELFF,TGCAGCGTCGGGGGACAGAGGAACACCGGGGAGCTGTTTTTT
TRBJ2-1,NA,TRBD2,TRBV12-5,CASGLYPLLGGRAHNEQFF,TGTGCTAGTGGTTTGTATCCTCTACTCGGCGGGAGGGCCCACAATGAGCAGTTCTTC
TRBJ2-3,NA,NA,TRBV7-2,CASSLAGPTDTQYF,TGTGCCAGCAGCTTAGCAGGGCCCACAGATACGCAGTATTTT
TRBJ2-5,few,NA,TRBV6-1,CASSELGYQETQYF,TGTGCCAGCAGTGAACTGGGCTATCAAGAGACCCAGTACTTC
TRBJ2-5,once,TRBD2,TRBV5-1,CASSFGTRQETQYF,TGCGCCAGCAGCTTCGGGACTAGGCAAGAGACCCAGTACTTC
TRBJ1-1,NA,NA,TRBV3-1/TRBV3-2,CASSYQGPTEAFF,TGTGCCAGCAGCTACCAGGGGCCCACTGAAGCTTTCTTT
TRBJ2-7,few,TRBD2,TRBV5-1,CASSLGASGSSYEQYF,TGCGCCAGCAGCTTGGGAGCTAGCGGGAGTTCCTACGAGCAGTACTTC
TRBJ2-5,NA,TRBD1,TRBV11-2,CASSLDRTGGETQYF,TGTGCCAGCAGCTTAGATCGGACAGGAGGCGAGACCCAGTACTTC
TRBJ1-2,NA,NA,TRBV5-6,CASSPGGIGYTF,TGTGCCAGCAGCCCGGGGGGTATCGGCTACACCTTC
TRBJ2-1,NA,NA,TRBV24-1,CATSDFGRDNEQFF,TGTGCCACCAGTGATTTTGGCAGGGACAATGAGCAGTTCTTC
TRBJ2-1,NA,NA,TRBV30,CAWSEGNEQFF,TGTGCCTGGAGTGAAGGCAATGAGCAGTTCTTC
TRBJ2-5,NA,TRBD1,TRBV4-2,CASSQVSGTGTSETQYF,TGTGCCAGCAGCCAAGTTTCCGGGACAGGGACGAGCGAGACCCAGTACTTC
TRBJ1-2,NA,NA,TRBV7-2,CASGLEEGYGYTF,TGTGCCAGCGGCCTAGAGGAGGGCTATGGCTACACCTTC
TRBJ2-2,NA,NA,TRBV12-5,CASGSYPGSSGNTGELFF,TGTGCTAGTGGTTCCTACCCCGGCTCGTCGGGGAACACCGGGGAGCTGTTTTTT
TRBJ2-7,NA,TRBD1,TRBV11-2,CASSPIRRGQGMIYEQYF,TGTGCCAGCAGCCCTATCAGGCGGGGACAGGGGATGATCTACGAGCAGTACTTC
TRBJ2-7,NA,TRBD2,TRBV27,CASSFSGSYEQYF,TGTGCCAGCAGTTTTAGCGGGAGCTACGAGCAGTACTTC
TRBJ2-3,NA,TRBD2,TRBV7-9,CASSLRFRTSGSTDTQYF,TGTGCCAGCAGCTTACGATTTCGGACTAGCGGGAGTACTGATACGCAGTATTTT
TRBJ2-2,NA,TRBD1,TRBV7-2,CASSLARRQGAGGELFF,TGTGCCAGCAGCTTAGCGCGGAGACAGGGGGCCGGCGGGGAGCTGTTTTTT
TRBJ2-3,NA,NA,TRBV2,CASSDSGSLISTDTQYF,TGTGCCAGCAGTGATTCAGGGAGCCTCATTAGCACAGATACGCAGTATTTT
TRBJ2-7,NA,TRBD2,TRBV6-6,CASSSQLAGLHYEQYF,TGTGCCAGCAGTTCACAACTAGCGGGACTGCACTACGAGCAGTACTTC
TRBJ1-4,once,NA,TRBV5-1,CASSLRSHGTNEKLFF,TGCGCCAGCAGCTTGCGGTCTCATGGGACTAATGAAAAACTGTTTTTT
TRBJ2-1,NA,TRBD2,TRBV7-2,CASSPWWSGGVNEQFF,TGTGCCAGCAGCCCCTGGTGGAGCGGGGGGGTCAATGAGCAGTTCTTC
TRBJ2-3,once,NA,TRBV23-1,CASSQPLGSNTDTQYF,TGCGCCAGCAGTCAACCCTTGGGATCGAACACAGATACGCAGTATTTT
TRBJ2-2,NA,TRBD2,TRBV29-1,CSARTSGDAGELFF,TGCAGCGCCCGGACTAGCGGGGACGCCGGGGAGCTGTTTTTT
TRBJ2-7,NA,TRBD2,TRBV19,CASSRRAGDEQYF,TGTGCCAGTAGTCGGCGGGCGGGAGACGAGCAGTACTTC
TRBJ2-2,NA,TRBD1,TRBV2,CASSPRDRGWTGELFF,TGTGCCAGCAGCCCCCGGGACAGGGGATGGACCGGGGAGCTGTTTTTT
TRBJ2-1,once,NA,TRBV10-3,CAISAAATYEQFF,TGTGCCATCAGTGCGGCCGCAACCTATGAGCAGTTCTTC
TRBJ2-2,NA,NA,TRBV19,CASTSTGTSTGELFF,TGTGCCAGTACCTCCACCGGGACATCCACCGGGGAGCTGTTTTTT